The 13 T cell receptor beta chains below all came from one sample that was sequenced in a study of sequential checkpoint blockade in melanoma. The method was immunoSEQ multiplex PCR; TCRdb's version includes in-frame clones alone and lacks a portion of them. The sample holds about 1,700 clones, roughly 23% seen once. Treatment indicated: randomized to nivolumab then ipilimumab (arm A) or the reverse (arm B). The sample was tumor tissue (inferred from file names), taken from a patient given nivolumab and ipilimumab in sequence. These receptors originate from a human donor with melanoma.

The CDR3 DNA sequence: TGTGCCAGCAAGACTAGCGGATACCAAGAGACCCAGTACTTC. Translation gives CASKTSGYQETQYF. The chain carries TRBV6-8 and TRBJ2-5; TRBD2 agrees at 9 bases. The CDR3 runs 14 residues. CDR1 and CDR2 (germline): MNHGY, SAAAGT. J lost 0 bases, V lost 7 bases, and 3 bases had no gene match.

A few counts support this clone. The chain joins TRBV18 to TRBJ2-2; 7 nucleotides agree with TRBD1. The junction had 8 bases not matched to a gene; V was cut back by 4 bases and J by 6 bases. The CDR3 sequence is 15 residues long. Germline V CDR1 and CDR2: KGHSH, LQKENI. CDR3: CASSQVTGQAGELFF. CDR3 coding DNA: TGTGCCAGCTCACAAGTGACAGGGCAGGCCGGGGAGCTGTTTTTT. The whole variable domain, remainder taken from reference TRBV18 and TRBJ2-2, is NAGVMQNPRHLVRRRGQEARLRCSPMKGHSHVYWYRQLPEEGLKFMVYLQKENIIDESGMPKERFSAEFPKEGPSILRIQQVVRGDSAAYFCASSQVTGQAGELFFGEGSRLTVL.

By frequency in the sample, this clone is medium-sized (0.01 to 0.1%). The chain uses TRBV11-3 and TRBJ1-5; 7 bases map to TRBD1. CDR1 SGHNT and CDR2 YENEEA come from the germline V gene. This CDR3 region has 14 residues. Unmatched junction bases numbered 3, after V lost 5 bases and J lost 2 bases. The DNA of the CDR3 is TGTGCCAGCAGCGCGGGGACAGGCAATCAGCCCCAGCATTTT. Translating it yields CASSAGTGNQPQHF.

This chain joins TRBV1 and TRBJ1-5. TRBV1 is termed a pseudogene. The CDR3 consists of 16 residues. This chain's CDR3 is CASSQNRDSPREAQHF. The CDR3 DNA reads TGCGCCAGCAGCCAGAACCGGGACAGTCCCCGGGAGGCCCAGCATTTT.

This clone is labeled medium-sized. The rearrangement uses TRBV11-3 and TRBJ2-1, with a weak D call TRBD1 (6 bases). The V end lost 5 bases, the J end lost 4 bases, and 18 bases lay between the germline ends. CDR3 length equals 16 residues. The germline gives CDR1 SGHNT, CDR2 YENEEA. This CDR3 is CASSLTIADRYNEQFF. The CDR3 region has the DNA TGTGCCAGCAGCCTCACCATTGCCGACAGGTACAATGAGCAGTTCTTC.

This chain connects TRBV30 to TRBJ2-2; 7 bases map to TRBD2. The CDR3 has 14 amino acids. Germline CDR1 GTSNPN, CDR2 SVGIG (reference sequence). CDR3 sequence: CALQAGENTGELFF. Written as DNA, the CDR3 is TGTGCTCTGCAGGCGGGAGAGAACACCGGGGAGCTGTTTTTT.

This clone was recorded a few times. The covered CDR3 bases are TGTGCCAGCAGTGAAGTGGGGTCCCGACAAGAGACCCAGTAC. Protein: CASSEVGSRQETQY. The complete CDR3 protein is CASSEVGSRQETQYF. This chain uses TRBV6-1 with TRBJ2-5; D not resolved. The CDR3 end falls 1 residue outside the read, so it is completed with the germline J gene. The V gene's germline CDR1 is MNHNS and CDR2 SASEGT. V gave up 1 base and J gave up 2 bases, with 11 bases separating them. The CDR3 has 15 residues.

This clone was counted only a few times. The genes are TRBV11-3 and TRBJ2-3; D assignment may be TRBD1 or TRBD2 (5 bases each). V was cut by 2 bases and J by 5 bases, with 20 bases left in between. The CDR3 spans 17 residues. Germline V gene data show CDR1 as SGHNT and CDR2 as YENEEA. CDR3 DNA: TGTGCCAGCAGCTTACGGCCCGTGACAGTGAGGGAAGATACGCAGTATTTT. Translated, it gives CASSLRPVTVREDTQYF.

This clone was seen more than once but under ten times. The V call is TRBV6-8, the J call TRBJ2-7, with TRBD1 matching 11 bases. The CDR3 is 15 amino acids. CDR1 is MNHGY, CDR2 SAAAGT, per germline. V trimming: 6 bases; J trimming: 3 bases; junction bases outside the gene matches: 7. CDR3 region: CASRTGTGGDYEQYF. The CDR3 nucleotides read TGTGCCAGCAGGACCGGGACAGGGGGGGACTACGAGCAGTACTTC.

This clone was detected a few times. The chain combines TRBV11-3 with TRBJ2-5, with 13 bases that match TRBD2. V shed 5 bases and J 7 bases; nucleotides not matched to a gene: 10. Germline V gene sequence: CDR1 SGHNT, CDR2 YENEEA. This CDR3 is built from 16 residues. The DNA for the CDR3 is TGTGCCAGCAGCCCTCGGACTAGCGGGGGCCTGGCGACCCAGTACTTC. The encoded protein is CASSPRTSGGLATQYF.

The chain uses TRBV6-8 and TRBJ2-3, with D hard to call. V shed 0 bases and J shed 0 bases, with 10 bases lying between them. The CDR3 has 16 residues. In germline, CDR1 is MNHGY, CDR2 SAAAGT. CDR3 nucleotides: TGTGCCAGCAGTTACTCCGGTTTGGGGAGCACAGATACGCAGTATTTT. Amino acid sequence: CASSYSGLGSTDTQYF.

This clone has more than one count but fewer than ten. CDR3: CASSDLVYNTGELFF. For the CDR3, the DNA is TGTGCCAGCAGTGATTTGGTATACAACACCGGGGAGCTGTTTTTT. V is TRBV6-8 and J is TRBJ2-2; D gene ambiguous. In germline, CDR1 is MNHGY, CDR2 SAAAGT. With 5 bases removed from V and 2 bases from J, the gap between germline ends came to 12 bases. The CDR3 loop spans 15 amino acids.

The V gene is TRBV19, the J gene TRBJ1-5; TRBD1 matches at 10 bases. V gave up 6 bases and J gave up 7 bases; unmatched junction bases: 9. CDR3 length equals 15 residues. Germline-derived CDR1 and CDR2 are LNHDA and SQIVND (reference sequence). The CDR3 DNA reads as TGTGCCAGTAGACCGGGGACAGGGGATGTGCAGCCCCAGCATTTT. Its translation is CASRPGTGDVQPQHF. Looking up the rest from reference TRBV19 and TRBJ1-5 gives the full variable domain: DGGITQSPKYLFRKEGQNVTLSCEQNLNHDAMYWYRQDPGQGLRLIYYSQIVNDFQKGDIAEGYSVSREKKESFPLTVTSAQKNPTAFYLCASRPGTGDVQPQHFGDGTRLSIL.